Here is one T cell receptor beta chain with its context. Antigen specificity is unknown. The entry originates in a study of T cell responses to AZD1222 COVID-19 vaccine. Broader study findings: Baseline serology detected seropositivity in only six AZD1222 recipients. The study found vaccine-associated CD4 TCRs spanning spike, dominant at 160-218 and 743-854. Repertoire collection took place solely once the T cell response had peaked. After two AZD1222 doses, spike-specific TCR breadth and depth rose versus day 0.

The data were produced by immunoSEQ multiplex PCR, yet TCRdb's version contains in-frame clones alone and is incomplete. The data hold approximately 150,000 clones, with about nine tenths observed a single time. Sequencing was performed on peripheral blood, taken 28 days after the second AZD1222 dose. The sequence was obtained from an adult who received the AZD1222 COVID-19 vaccine.

DNA for the CDR3: TGTGCCAGCAGTGAATCAGATGGAGGCAATCAGCCCCAGCATTTT. This gives the protein CASSESDGGNQPQHF. The V gene is TRBV6-1, the J gene TRBJ1-5; D gene unclear. Per the germline V gene, CDR1 is MNHNS and CDR2 is SASEGT. CDR3 length equals 15 residues. Trimming stripped 2 bases from V and 2 bases from J, with 10 bases between.